This is a list of T cell receptor beta chains from one sample in a study of T cell repertoires in ileal Crohn's disease. The protocol was immunoSEQ multiplex PCR, while the TCRdb copy is restricted to in-frame clones and leaves out a portion. This table has about 62,000 clones, around 90% appearing once. The sequencing input was ileal tissue. The source is an adult with Crohn's disease. Both conserved end residues are part of each CDR3. Fields, in order: J gene, D gene, V gene, clone size, CDR3 DNA, CDR3 protein. D genes are given only for firm matches. The size entry is marked missing in some rows and otherwise reads once, few, many or a size class.

>TRBJ2-7|TRBD1|TRBV19|NA
TGTGCCAGTAAAGACAGGGCCCTGGGCCACGAGCAGTACTTC
CASKDRALGHEQYF
>TRBJ1-5|NA|TRBV4-3|NA
TGCGCCAGCAGCCAAGTTGAAGGGGCCGATCAGCCCCAGCATTTT
CASSQVEGADQPQHF
>TRBJ1-2|TRBD1|TRBV28|NA
TGTGCCAGCAGTACGGGGACAGGGGACTATGGCTACACCTTC
CASSTGTGDYGYTF
>TRBJ2-2|NA|TRBV28|NA
TGTGCCAGCAGCACATTGAGATATACAGGGACGAACACCGGGGAGCTGTTTTTT
CASSTLRYTGTNTGELFF
>TRBJ2-2|TRBD2|TRBV4-2|NA
TGTGCCAGCAGCCAAGATTGGCAAGCGGGGGATTCCGCCGGGGAGCTGTTTTTT
CASSQDWQAGDSAGELFF
>TRBJ1-2|NA|TRBV5-8|NA
TGTGCCAGCAGCTTACCCCCGGGACTAGACGAGGGCTACACCTTC
CASSLPPGLDEGYTF
>TRBJ1-2|NA|TRBV5-5|NA
TGTGCCAGCAGTACCACCCGGGGGGCCTCTTATGGCTACACCTTC
CASSTTRGASYGYTF
>TRBJ1-2|NA|TRBV15|few
TGTGCCACCAGCAGAGGTGGGGGCTTAGGGTATGGCTACACCTTC
CATSRGGGLGYGYTF
>TRBJ1-2|TRBD1|TRBV7-8|NA
TGTGCCAGCAGCCTCGACAACAGGGGCTATGGCTACACCTTC
CASSLDNRGYGYTF
>TRBJ2-3|TRBD1|TRBV5-1|NA
TGCGCCAGCAGCTTGAGGGGGCTTTATACAGATACGCAGTATTTT
CASSLRGLYTDTQYF
>TRBJ1-3|TRBD1|TRBV9|NA
TGTGCCAGCAGCGTGACAGGGGAATCTGGAAACACCATATATTTT
CASSVTGESGNTIYF
>TRBJ2-2|NA|TRBV5-1|NA
TGCGCCAGCAGCTTGCTTGGAGCGGGGAACACCGGGGAGCTGTTTTTT
CASSLLGAGNTGELFF
>TRBJ1-1|TRBD1|TRBV6-1|few
TGTGCCAGCAGTGGTCCCGGGACAGTGAACACTGAAGCTTTCTTT
CASSGPGTVNTEAFF
>TRBJ2-5|NA|TRBV30|NA
TGTGCCTGGGGATCCGGGGGAGAGACCCAGTACTTC
CAWGSGGETQYF
>TRBJ2-7|NA|TRBV18|NA
TGTGCCAGCTCAGCCACCGGAGGGGGCGACGAGCAGTACTTC
CASSATGGGDEQYF
>TRBJ1-2|NA|TRBV15|NA
TGTGCCACCAGCAGAGGGGAGAAAACTAACTATGGCTACACCTTC
CATSRGEKTNYGYTF
>TRBJ2-2|NA|TRBV7-9|NA
TGTGCCAGCAGCTTACCCCGACAGTCCGGGGAGCTGTTTTTT
CASSLPRQSGELFF
>TRBJ1-4|NA|TRBV18|NA
TGTGCCAGCTCACATGAGCAGGGGAAGAACGAAAAACTGTTTTTT
CASSHEQGKNEKLFF
>TRBJ2-6|TRBD2|TRBV4-2|once
TGTGCCAGCAGCCAGACTAGCGGGAGGGCCTCTGGGGCCAACGTCCTGACTTTC
CASSQTSGRASGANVLTF
>TRBJ2-7|TRBD1|TRBV5-8|NA
TGTGCCAGCAGCTCCGTCGGGACAGGGGTCTACGAGCAGTACTTC
CASSSVGTGVYEQYF
>TRBJ1-2|TRBD1|TRBV9|NA
TGTGCCAGCAGGGACCCGACAGGGCAGCTGAATTACGGCTACACCTTC
CASRDPTGQLNYGYTF
>TRBJ1-2|NA|TRBV29-1|NA
TGCAGCTGGGCCTATGGCTACACCTTC
CSWAYGYTF
>TRBJ2-1|NA|TRBV16|NA
TGTGCCAGCAGCCAAATCGGAGGTTCGTACAATGAGCAGTTCTTC
CASSQIGGSYNEQFF
>TRBJ2-1|NA|TRBV27|NA
TGTGCCAGCAGCCCGCGACAGTACAATGAGCAGTTCTTC
CASSPRQYNEQFF
>TRBJ2-2|NA|TRBV2|NA
TGTGCCAGCAGTGATGACAGAGGGGAGCTGTTTTTT
CASSDDRGELFF
>TRBJ2-1|TRBD2|TRBV7-9|NA
TGTGCCAGCAGCTTAGCGCAGGTAGCGGGAGTGGATGAGCAGTTCTTC
CASSLAQVAGVDEQFF
>TRBJ1-1|TRBD1|TRBV19|NA
TGTGCCAGCAAAAGGGGACAGCCGAACACTGAAGCTTTCTTT
CASKRGQPNTEAFF